Below are 2 T cell receptor beta chains sequenced from a single sample in a study of identical twins. A single record per CDR3 protein comes from TCRdb applying MiXCR to the 5' RACE reads. The table records approximately 210,000 distinct CDR3 sequences, over 8% of them present only once. The sample was memory (CD45RO+) T cells sorted from blood. These receptors were collected from a woman under 30 in good health.

This clonotype was seen only a few times. The chain joins TRBV29-1 to TRBJ1-5; 7 nucleotides match TRBD1. This CDR3 has 13 residues. Unmatched junction bases numbered 6, after V lost 6 bases and J lost 4 bases. Per the germline V gene, CDR1 is SQVTM and CDR2 is ANQGSEA. CDR3 bases: TGCAGCGTGGGGGGACAGCGAAATCAGCCCCAGCATTTT. Its translation: CSVGGQRNQPQHF.

This clonotype was counted between two and nine times. The rearrangement joins TRBV2 to TRBJ2-5; perhaps TRBD1 as D (6 bases). This CDR3 spans 13 amino acids. CDR1 is SNHLY and CDR2 is FYNNEI in the germline V gene. This CDR3 reads CATGTMALETQYF. The DNA for the CDR3 is TGTGCAACCGGGACAATGGCTCTGGAGACCCAGTACTTC.